This section outlines one TCR beta chain sequence together with its context. The data were taken from a study of OX40 agonist ivuxolimab in advanced cancers. Patients who had autoimmune disease history or got systemic immunosuppression were left out. The germline CDR1 and CDR2 sequences are LNHNV and YYDKDF (reference sequence). The CDR3 contains 15 residues. V was clipped by 1 base and J by 3 bases; unmatched bases: 3. Using immunoSEQ multiplex PCR, the repertoire was profiled, and TCRdb retains in-frame clones only, with some absent. Of 65,000 to 100,000 clones in the sample, around nine tenths were seen once.

The input for sequencing was CD4+ or CD8+ T cells sorted from blood, taken in a trial of the OX40 agonist ivuxolimab. This receptor was identified in an adult with an advanced solid tumor such as melanoma, head and neck, liver or kidney cancer. This chain joins TRBV15 and TRBJ2-7, with 10 bases aligning to TRBD2. CDR3 amino acids: CATSRGTSGVYEQYF. CDR3 bases: TGTGCCACCAGCAGAGGGACTAGCGGAGTCTACGAGCAGTACTTC.